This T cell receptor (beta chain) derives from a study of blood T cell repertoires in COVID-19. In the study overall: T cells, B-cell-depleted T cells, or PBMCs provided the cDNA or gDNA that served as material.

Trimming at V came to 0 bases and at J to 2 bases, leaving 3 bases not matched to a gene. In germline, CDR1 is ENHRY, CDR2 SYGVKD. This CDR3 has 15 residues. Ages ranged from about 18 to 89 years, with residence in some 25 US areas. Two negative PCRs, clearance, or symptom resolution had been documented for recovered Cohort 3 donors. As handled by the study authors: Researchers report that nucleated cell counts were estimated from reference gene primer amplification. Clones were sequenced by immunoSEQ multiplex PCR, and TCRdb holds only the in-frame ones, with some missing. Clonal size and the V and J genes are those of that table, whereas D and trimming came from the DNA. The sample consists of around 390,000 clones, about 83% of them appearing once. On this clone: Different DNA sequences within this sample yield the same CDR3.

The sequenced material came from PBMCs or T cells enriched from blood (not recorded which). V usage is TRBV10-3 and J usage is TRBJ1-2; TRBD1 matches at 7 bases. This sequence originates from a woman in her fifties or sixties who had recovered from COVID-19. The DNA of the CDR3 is TGTGCCATCAGTGAGTCGGGACAGTTAAACTATGGCTACACCTTC. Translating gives CAISESGQLNYGYTF.